This T cell receptor (beta chain) appears in the sequencing data of a study of metastatic and nonmetastatic thyroid tumors. As for the study in general: It was across blood and tumor or nodule tissue from malignant and benign thyroid patients that repertoires were compared. Notes on the study in general: Versus benign nodules, malignant thyroid tumors reportedly had significantly higher TCR beta diversity, in blood and tumor.

This clone was recorded only once. Its antigen is not known. With MiXCR, TCRdb called clones anew from the PCR reads. The sample lists 7,500 to 10,000 clones, approximately 11% occurring once. There were no patients who had received any treatment before thyroid surgery. Trimming pared 2 bases from V and 7 bases from J, leaving 14 bases between. CDR1 and CDR2 from the germline V gene are SGHTA and FQGNSA. CDR3 size: 15 residues. The TCR was taken from a female donor with papillary thyroid cancer or a benign thyroid nodule (not recorded which). Some clones in this sample may be carry-over from other donors' samples. The sequenced sample was tumor tissue. The chain combines TRBV7-2 with TRBJ1-4; D is perhaps TRBD1 (6 bases). In DNA, the CDR3 is TGTGCCAGCAGCTTATCAGCAGGGGAGGGTGAAAAACTGTTTTTT. It specifies CASSLSAGEGEKLFF.